A selection of T cell receptor beta chains follows, all from one sample in a study of T-cell reconstitution after alpha-beta-depleted transplantation in children. TCRdb called the PCR reads again in MiXCR, with one record for every CDR3 protein. The table records hundreds of thousands of distinct CDR3 sequences, around 14% of them present only once. The specimen comprised PBMCs, sampled before TCRalphabeta/CD19-depleted stem cell transplant. The receptors stem from a girl aged 2 to 10 with congenital amegakaryocytic thrombocytopenia, due to receive a stem cell transplant. Each CDR3 is given with its conserved first and last residue. The D gene is left open where the match is weak. Rows give clone size only sometimes, using once, few, many, or a class for an expanded clone.

>TRBJ2-5|.|TRBV12-3/TRBV12-4|many
CASSMYAKETQYF
TGTGCCAGCAGTATGTACGCCAAAGAGACCCAGTACTTC
>TRBJ2-1|.|TRBV30|.
CAWGSAPTYNEQFF
TGTGCCTGGGGTAGCGCTCCGACTTACAATGAGCAGTTCTTC
>TRBJ1-1|TRBD1|TRBV12-3/TRBV12-4|.
CASSSGTGLNTEAFF
TGTGCCAGCAGTTCCGGGACAGGGTTGAACACTGAAGCTTTCTTT
>TRBJ1-2|TRBD1|TRBV20-1|few
CSATGGLFGYTF
TGCAGTGCTACAGGGGGCCTCTTTGGCTACACCTTC
>TRBJ1-2|TRBD1|TRBV5-1|many
CASSLTGAGYTF
TGCGCCAGCAGCTTGACAGGGGCTGGCTACACCTTC
>TRBJ2-3|.|TRBV29-1|many
CSVEVMFSRTTDTQYF
TGCAGCGTTGAAGTTATGTTTAGCAGAACCACAGATACGCAGTATTTT
>TRBJ2-3|.|TRBV7-2|few
CASSTSGQSNTQYF
TGTGCCAGCAGCACTTCAGGGCAGAGTAATACGCAGTATTTT
>TRBJ2-7|TRBD1|TRBV5-1|many
CASSLNTGGYEQYF
TGCGCCAGCAGCTTGAATACAGGGGGCTACGAGCAGTACTTC
>TRBJ2-3|TRBD1|TRBV5-1|few
CASSSHDRAATDTQYF
TGCGCCAGCAGCTCCCATGACAGGGCCGCGACAGATACGCAGTATTTT
>TRBJ1-2|.|TRBV7-2|few
CASSPGGTVANYGYTF
TGTGCCAGCAGCCCCGGAGGCACAGTAGCTAACTATGGCTACACCTTC